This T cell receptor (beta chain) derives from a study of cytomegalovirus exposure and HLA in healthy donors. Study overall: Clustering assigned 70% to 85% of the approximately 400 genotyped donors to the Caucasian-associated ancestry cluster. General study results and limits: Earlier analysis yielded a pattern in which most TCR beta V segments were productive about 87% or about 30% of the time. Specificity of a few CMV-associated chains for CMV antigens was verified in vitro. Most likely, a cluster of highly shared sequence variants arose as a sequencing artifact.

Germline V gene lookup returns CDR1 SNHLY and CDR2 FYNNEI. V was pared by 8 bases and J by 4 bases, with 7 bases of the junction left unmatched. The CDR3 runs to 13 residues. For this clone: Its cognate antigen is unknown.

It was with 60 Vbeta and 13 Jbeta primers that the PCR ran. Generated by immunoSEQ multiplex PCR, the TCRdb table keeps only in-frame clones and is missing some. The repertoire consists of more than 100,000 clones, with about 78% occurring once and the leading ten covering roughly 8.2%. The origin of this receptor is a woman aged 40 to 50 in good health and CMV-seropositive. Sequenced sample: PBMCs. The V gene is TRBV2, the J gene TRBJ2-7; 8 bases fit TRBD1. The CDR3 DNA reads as TGTGCCAGCTTCCGGACAGGGAGGTACGAGCAGTACTTC. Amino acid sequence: CASFRTGRYEQYF.